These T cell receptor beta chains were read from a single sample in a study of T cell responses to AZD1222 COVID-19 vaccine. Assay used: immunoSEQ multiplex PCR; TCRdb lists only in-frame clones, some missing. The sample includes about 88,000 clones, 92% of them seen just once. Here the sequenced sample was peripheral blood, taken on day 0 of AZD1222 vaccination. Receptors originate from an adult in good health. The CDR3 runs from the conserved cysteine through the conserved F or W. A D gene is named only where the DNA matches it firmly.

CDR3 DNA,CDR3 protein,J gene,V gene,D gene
TGTACGGCAGGGGATTTTCTTTATGGCTACACCTTC,CTAGDFLYGYTF,TRBJ1-2,TRBV19,-
TGTGCCAGCAGTGTCTTGACTAGCGGGGAGCAGTACTTC,CASSVLTSGEQYF,TRBJ2-7,TRBV2,TRBD2
TGCGCCAGCAGCTTGGGGAGCGCGGATACGCAGTATTTT,CASSLGSADTQYF,TRBJ2-3,TRBV5-1,-
TGTGCCATCAGGGGGGGTAGCGGGCGGGCGGATTACGAGCAGTACTTC,CAIRGGSGRADYEQYF,TRBJ2-7,TRBV10-3,TRBD2
TGTGCCAGCAGCTTAGTGTCGGCGACAGGGTTCGACACTGAAGCTTTCTTT,CASSLVSATGFDTEAFF,TRBJ1-1,TRBV7-6,TRBD1
TGTGCCAGCAGTGGGGGACTTATCACAGATACGCAGTATTTT,CASSGGLITDTQYF,TRBJ2-3,TRBV28,-
TGTGCCAGTAGTATATCCCAGGGGGCGAGGAATGAGCAGTTCTTC,CASSISQGARNEQFF,TRBJ2-1,TRBV19,TRBD1
TGTGCCAGCAGTACCGACAGGGGAGGCGGGGAGCTGTTTTTT,CASSTDRGGGELFF,TRBJ2-2,TRBV2,TRBD1
TGTGCCAGCAGTGAACGGGGGATAGGTCAGCCCCAGCATTTT,CASSERGIGQPQHF,TRBJ1-5,TRBV2,-
TGCAGCGTGGGGGGGACCGCCCGGGCGGACTATGGCTACACCTTC,CSVGGTARADYGYTF,TRBJ1-2,TRBV29-1,-
TGTGCCAGCAGTTTACTGCAAACGGAGGAGACCCAGTACTTC,CASSLLQTEETQYF,TRBJ2-5,TRBV28,-